This T cell receptor beta chain was obtained from a study of blood T cell repertoires in COVID-19. Study at large: The study drew acute and convalescent COVID-19 samples from the United States, Italy and Spain. PBMCs, B-cell-depleted T cells, or T cells were the source of the cDNA or gDNA that made up the material.

The CDR3 spans 15 residues. Trimming took 4 bases from V and 3 from J; bases not matched to a gene: 8. In the original workflow: Amplification of reference gene primers provided the estimated nucleated cell counts. Generated by immunoSEQ multiplex PCR, the TCRdb table keeps only in-frame clones and is missing some. V and J calls plus clone size are reproduced from that table; the DNA served to infer D and trimming. This sample yields more than 300,000 clones, of which roughly 90% are seen a single time; around 6.6% belongs to the top ten. Recruited during active infection, patients (from Seattle) were subsequently followed longitudinally.

This chain connects TRBV23-1 to TRBJ2-7; 8 bases are a match to TRBD1. TRBV23-1 falls under the ORF class, with uncertain function. Material for sequencing was peripheral blood. The TCR sequence derives from a woman between 65 and 79 years old with COVID-19, enrolled during active disease. The DNA of the CDR3 is TGCGCCAGCAGTCTCTTTTGGGACAGGAACTACGAGCAGTACTTC. Translated: CASSLFWDRNYEQYF.